These T cell receptor beta chains were read from a single sample in a study of blood T cell repertoires in COVID-19. The data were produced by immunoSEQ multiplex PCR, yet TCRdb's version contains in-frame clones alone and is incomplete. The sample comprises 300,000 to 400,000 clones, approximately 89% of which are singletons, and 2% to 2.5% rests with the top ten. Sequenced material: peripheral blood. These receptors all come from a woman aged 60-75 years with COVID-19, enrolled during active disease. CDR3s leave out the opening cysteine and the closing phenylalanine or tryptophan. The order of the fields is J gene, CDR3 length, D gene, V gene, CDR3 protein. A D gene is named only where the DNA matches it firmly.

j_gene: TRBJ1-1; len: 11; d_gene: -; v_gene: TRBV5-5; CDR3aa: ASSLRVTTEAF
j_gene: TRBJ1-2; len: 12; d_gene: -; v_gene: TRBV2; CDR3aa: ASSVQVLIQGHT
j_gene: TRBJ2-6; len: 13; d_gene: -; v_gene: TRBV6-5; CDR3aa: ASGKGQYGANVLT
j_gene: TRBJ1-1; len: 11; d_gene: -; v_gene: TRBV7-2; CDR3aa: ASSLHQGTEAF
j_gene: TRBJ2-1; len: 13; d_gene: TRBD1; v_gene: TRBV28; CDR3aa: ASSTGENPYNEQF
j_gene: TRBJ2-7; len: 14; d_gene: TRBD2; v_gene: TRBV5-4; CDR3aa: ASSSSGGSSPYEQY
j_gene: TRBJ2-1; len: 13; d_gene: TRBD1; v_gene: TRBV5-1; CDR3aa: ASSLNTGGGNEQF
j_gene: TRBJ2-1; len: 9; d_gene: -; v_gene: TRBV6-5; CDR3aa: ASSYSGLAF
j_gene: TRBJ2-3; len: 14; d_gene: -; v_gene: TRBV3-1/TRBV3-2; CDR3aa: ASSQAFWQSTDTQY
j_gene: TRBJ1-1; len: 13; d_gene: -; v_gene: TRBV9; CDR3aa: ASSVEVGPNTEAF
j_gene: TRBJ2-3; len: 15; d_gene: TRBD2; v_gene: TRBV27; CDR3aa: ASRRSGGAFSTDTQY
j_gene: TRBJ1-1; len: 14; d_gene: -; v_gene: TRBV14; CDR3aa: ASSQGLSTVNTEAF
j_gene: TRBJ2-2; len: 13; d_gene: -; v_gene: TRBV7-3; CDR3aa: ASSLVGDYTGELF
j_gene: TRBJ1-2; len: 15; d_gene: TRBD1; v_gene: TRBV5-4; CDR3aa: ASSPGRQGAIGYGYT
j_gene: TRBJ1-3; len: 12; d_gene: -; v_gene: TRBV18; CDR3aa: ASSPTSSGNTIY
j_gene: TRBJ1-1; len: 12; d_gene: -; v_gene: TRBV28; CDR3aa: ASSLGGRRTEAF
j_gene: TRBJ2-7; len: 11; d_gene: -; v_gene: TRBV27; CDR3aa: ASGPFVPNEQY
j_gene: TRBJ2-7; len: 11; d_gene: -; v_gene: TRBV2; CDR3aa: ASSVTGVYEQY
j_gene: TRBJ1-1; len: 13; d_gene: -; v_gene: TRBV18; CDR3aa: ASSPLDSQSTEAF
j_gene: TRBJ2-1; len: 13; d_gene: TRBD2; v_gene: TRBV9; CDR3aa: ASSETSGSYNEQF
j_gene: TRBJ1-2; len: 11; d_gene: -; v_gene: TRBV10-3; CDR3aa: AISIGAHYGYT